One and the same sample provided the 25 T cell receptor beta chains below, sequenced in a study of blood T cells in healthy people across ages. A J-beta primer mix and a sample-barcoded 5' primer were used in a second PCR of roughly 7 to 12 cycles. MiXCR was run by TCRdb on the 5' RACE reads, yielding one entry per CDR3 protein. Seen here are 850,000 to 1,300,000 distinct CDR3 sequences, more than 35% observed once, and the top ten hold 18%. Material for sequencing was blood. These TCRs come from a woman aged 60-75 years in good health.

This clonotype showed up just a few times. The chain has TRBV20-1 and TRBJ2-1; 10 bases match TRBD2. Trimming cost V 1 base and J 4 bases; bases outside gene matches: 13. Germline CDR1 and CDR2: DFQATT and SNEGSKA (reference sequence). There are 18 residues in the CDR3. In DNA form, the CDR3 reads TGCAGTGCTAGAGTCCGTCCCGGGACTAGCGAAGTGTACAATGAGCAGTTCTTC. Residues: CSARVRPGTSEVYNEQFF.

V usage is TRBV18 and J usage is TRBJ2-5, with 8 bases matching TRBD1. V dropped 5 bases and J dropped 1; count of bases not matched to a gene: 6. This CDR3 has 15 amino acids. The germline gives CDR1 KGHSH, CDR2 LQKENI. The CDR3 loop is CASSSQQGAQETQYF. CDR3 nucleotides: TGTGCCAGCTCATCCCAGCAGGGGGCCCAAGAGACCCAGTACTTC.

The chain recombines TRBV5-1 with TRBJ2-2; 10 nucleotides agree with TRBD2. Trimming took 6 bases from V and 0 from J; bases not matched to a gene: 2. This CDR3 is built from 15 residues. Germline V gene sequence: CDR1 SGHRS, CDR2 YFSETQ. CDR3 sequence reads: CASTSGGPNTGELFF. CDR3 sequence (DNA): TGCGCCAGCACTAGCGGGGGACCGAACACCGGGGAGCTGTTTTTT.

This clonotype has more than one count but fewer than ten. The chain couples TRBV12-3 or TRBV12-4 to TRBJ2-1, with TRBD2 matching 15 bases. The CDR3 is made up of 15 amino acids. V gave up 5 bases and J gave up 10 bases; unmatched junction bases: 6. For the CDR3, the DNA is TGTGCCAGCAGTGGGACTAGCGGGAGGTTCGGAGAGCAGTTCTTC. Translating it yields CASSGTSGRFGEQFF.

This clonotype was seen only a few times. The chain combines TRBV7-6 with TRBJ2-5, with 8 bases identical to TRBD2. The CDR3 contains 13 residues. V was pared by 5 bases and J by 5 bases, with 4 bases of the junction left unmatched. Germline V gene sequence: CDR1 SGHVS, CDR2 FNYEAQ. DNA for the CDR3: TGTGCCAGCAGCCCGGGAGGGCCGGAGACCCAGTACTTC. Encoded protein: CASSPGGPETQYF.

The chain has TRBV2 and TRBJ2-7; D is unclear. Trimming shortened V by 7 bases and J by 4 bases, and 14 bases separated the two germline ends. The germline gives CDR1 SNHLY, CDR2 FYNNEI. CDR3 length: 13 amino acids. The CDR3 loop reads CASTPWDRYEQYF. The CDR3 DNA sequence: TGTGCCAGCACCCCCTGGGATAGGTACGAGCAGTACTTC.

The CDR3 here is CSVWGTDGFYEQYF. The CDR3 nucleotides read TGCAGCGTTTGGGGGACAGACGGTTTCTACGAGCAGTACTTC. The rearrangement uses TRBV29-1 and TRBJ2-7, with 7 bases fitting TRBD1. CDR1 and CDR2 from the germline V gene are SQVTM and ANQGSEA. With V trimmed by 5 bases and J by 3 bases, 10 bases remained unmatched. This CDR3 comprises 14 residues.

V is TRBV7-2 and J is TRBJ2-7, with 8 bases lining up with TRBD1. Trimming at V came to 5 bases and at J to 7 bases, leaving 10 bases not matched to a gene. CDR1 is SGHTA, CDR2 FQGNSA, per germline. The CDR3 has 14 residues. Here the CDR3 DNA reads TGTGCCAGCAGCCGCGACAGGGGTTGGGTTGAGCAGTACTTC. This sequence encodes CASSRDRGWVEQYF.

The V gene is TRBV20-1, the J gene TRBJ2-7, with 16 bases that match TRBD2. Trimming at V came to 0 bases and at J to 11 bases, leaving 7 bases not matched to a gene. The CDR3 covers 15 residues. Germline V CDR1 and CDR2: DFQATT, SNEGSKA (reference sequence). CDR3 coding DNA: TGCAGTGCTAGAGAGTCGGGACTAGCGGGAGGGCCTGAGTACTTC. Protein product: CSARESGLAGGPEYF.

This clonotype was found a few times. The chain recombines TRBV29-1 with TRBJ2-1; D is possibly TRBD2 (5 bases). The germline V gene has CDR1 SQVTM and CDR2 ANQGSEA. The CDR3 consists of 13 residues. Deletions cut 3 bases from V and 3 bases from J, with 9 bases between. CDR3 residues: CSVDRLIYNEQFF. In DNA, the CDR3 is TGCAGCGTTGACAGACTAATCTACAATGAGCAGTTCTTC.

CDR3 nucleotide sequence: TGCGCCAGCAGGAATACCGGGACAGGGTTCACCGAGCAGTTCTTC. Protein sequence: CASRNTGTGFTEQFF. The V gene is TRBV5-1, the J gene TRBJ2-1; 9 bases align to TRBD1. V shed 5 bases, J shed 10 bases, and the junction held 13 bases outside the gene matches. This CDR3 spans 15 amino acids. Germline V gene data show CDR1 as SGHRS and CDR2 as YFSETQ.

Comments on this clonotype: The germline gene is not matched at one end of the junction; a read error may be the cause. This chain connects TRBV10-1 to TRBJ2-3; TRBD2 matches 7 bases. Germline V gene data show CDR1 as WNHNN and CDR2 as SYGVQD (reference sequence). This CDR3 has 13 residues. CDR3 bases: TGCGCCAGCGGTGAGGGGCTAGCGGTTACGCAGTATTTT. It encodes CASGEGLAVTQYF.

There are a few counts of this clonotype. The CDR3 region is CASRRTVSDGYTF. The CDR3 bases are TGTGCCAGCAGGCGAACAGTTTCCGATGGCTACACCTTC. V is TRBV27 and J is TRBJ1-2; unclear D gene. Per germline, CDR1 MNHEY and CDR2 SMNVEV (reference sequence). The CDR3 extends over 13 amino acids. Trimming took 6 bases from V and 6 from J, leaving 14 bases between them.

This clonotype came up many times. This rearrangement joins TRBV4-2 to TRBJ1-4, with TRBD1 identical over 10 bases. Germline V CDR1 and CDR2: LGHNA, YNFKEQ. CDR3 length: 17 amino acids. V trimming: 0 bases; J trimming: 4 bases; junction bases outside the gene matches: 5. The CDR3 DNA follows: TGTGCCAGCAGCCAAGAGGCGACAGGGGGCCTTAATGAAAAACTGTTTTTT. It encodes CASSQEATGGLNEKLFF.

The V and J genes are TRBV25-1 and TRBJ2-1, with D possibly being TRBD2 (6 bases). The CDR3 runs to 13 residues. Trimming removed 7 bases at V and 5 bases at J, with 12 bases between. The germline V gene has CDR1 MGHDK and CDR2 SYGVNS. In nucleotides, the CDR3 is TGTGCCAGCACTGGAGGGTCTAACAATGAGCAGTTCTTC. It yields the protein CASTGGSNNEQFF.

This chain connects TRBV2 to TRBJ2-7; TRBD2 matches 7 bases. The CDR3 runs 10 residues. Trimming removed 7 bases from V and 7 bases from J; junction bases left unmatched: 1. Germline values: CDR1 SNHLY, CDR2 FYNNEI. The CDR3 spells CASIGREQYF. CDR3 nucleotides: TGTGCCAGCATCGGGAGGGAGCAGTACTTC.

The genes are TRBV20-1 and TRBJ1-2, with a weak D call TRBD1 (6 bases). Germline V gene sequence: CDR1 DFQATT, CDR2 SNEGSKA (reference sequence). The CDR3 is made up of 14 amino acids. The V and J ends lost 0 bases and 8 bases respectively, with 16 bases between them. The CDR3 DNA is TGCAGTGCTAGAGATCGAGCGGGGGCTGGAGGCTACACCTTC. This translates into CSARDRAGAGGYTF.

This sequence joins TRBV2 and TRBJ2-7; D possibly corresponds to TRBD1 (5 bases). Germline V gene sequence: CDR1 SNHLY, CDR2 FYNNEI. CDR3 length equals 14 residues. Trimming took 10 bases from V and 5 from J, leaving 21 bases between them. Written as DNA, the CDR3 is TGTGCCACCCGGCCAGGGAATGAATACAACGAGCAGTACTTC. Protein: CATRPGNEYNEQYF. The variable domain in full, completed from reference TRBV2 and TRBJ2-7, reads EPEVTQTPSHQVTQMGQEVILRCVPISNHLYFYWYRQILGQKVEFLVSFYNNEISEKSEIFDDQFSVERPDGSNFTLKIRSTKLEDSAMYFCATRPGNEYNEQYFGPGTRLTVT.

This clonotype has only a few counts. This sequence joins TRBV5-1 and TRBJ2-4; 13 bases line up with TRBD2. This CDR3 contains 13 residues. Per germline, CDR1 SGHRS and CDR2 YFSETQ. V trimming: 2 bases; J trimming: 14 bases; junction bases outside the gene matches: 4. Written as DNA, the CDR3 is TGCGCCAGCAGCTTAACTAGCGGGAGGGAGAAGTACTTC. Protein sequence: CASSLTSGREKYF.

This clonotype was counted ten times or more. V and J are TRBV6-5 and TRBJ1-2; D is possibly TRBD1 (5 bases). The ends were cut back, 0 bases at V and 1 base at J, with 9 bases in the middle. The CDR3 spans 15 residues. Per the germline V gene, CDR1 is MNHEY and CDR2 is SVGAGI. The CDR3 DNA follows: TGTGCCAGCAGTTACTCGACAGATGTTAACTATGGCTACACCTTC. Translating gives CASSYSTDVNYGYTF.

V and J are TRBV14 and TRBJ2-1, with D hard to call. The CDR3 is made up of 14 amino acids. Trimming left V 4 bases short and J 4 bases short, with 11 bases between. Germline V gene data show CDR1 as SGHDN and CDR2 as FVKESK. The DNA for the CDR3 is TGTGCCAGCAGCCCCTGGGGAAAGTACAATGAGCAGTTCTTC. Its translation: CASSPWGKYNEQFF.

This clonotype was picked up a small number of times. This chain connects TRBV21-1 to TRBJ2-5; the table gives TRBD2 as D, unverified against the DNA. TRBV21-1 is a pseudogene segment. The CDR3 runs 23 residues. The CDR3 DNA follows: TGTGCCAGCAGCAAAGAAATTACGCTAGCGGGAGGGCCTGATAGGACCGTCCAAGAGACCCAGTACTTC. Amino acid sequence: CASSKEITLAGGPDRTVQETQYF.

This chain uses TRBV5-1 with TRBJ2-5; 10 bases align to TRBD2. With V trimmed by 3 bases and J by 3 bases, 5 bases remained unmatched. Germline V gene data show CDR1 as SGHRS and CDR2 as YFSETQ. The CDR3 runs 15 residues. CDR3 amino acids: CASSWGLAFEETQYF. The CDR3 bases are TGCGCCAGCAGCTGGGGACTAGCGTTCGAAGAGACCCAGTACTTC.

This clonotype showed up just a few times. The chain couples TRBV4-2 to TRBJ2-5; D uncertain. Trimming left V 0 bases short and J 5 bases short, with 19 bases between. Germline lookup yields CDR1 LGHNA and CDR2 YNFKEQ. There are 17 residues in the CDR3. CDR3: CASSQDNPRDKMETQYF. CDR3 nucleotide sequence: TGTGCCAGCAGCCAAGATAACCCCCGAGATAAGATGGAGACCCAGTACTTC.

The chain recombines TRBV20-1 with TRBJ2-3, with D perhaps TRBD2 (5 bases). CDR3 size: 13 residues. Trimming cost V 4 bases and J 8 bases, with 16 bases left between them. In germline, CDR1 is DFQATT, CDR2 SNEGSKA (reference sequence). In nucleotides, the CDR3 is TGCAGTGCTAAAGGCCAAAGGACTTTTACGCAGTATTTT. Amino acids: CSAKGQRTFTQYF.